This T cell receptor beta chain derives from a study of vaccination and CD4 T cells after COVID-19. Study-wide background: Overlapping spike peptides of SARS-CoV-2, HCoV-NL63, HCoV-OC43 and HCoV-229E stimulated the cells. Controls had a CEFX pool, an HIV-1 Nef pool, or no peptide added.

Germline loops: CDR1 GTSNPN, CDR2 SVGIG (reference sequence). V lost 2 bases to trimming and J lost 5 bases, with 17 bases between them. The CDR3 sequence is 15 residues long. To note about this clonotype: Its antigen remains unknown.

Cultured CD4+ T cell DNA was sequenced using the Oncomine TCR Beta short-read assay. Via MiXCR, TCRdb re-called the PCR reads, giving one row per CDR3 protein. Here the sample spans more than 7,000 distinct CDR3 sequences, 58% being singletons. Treatment specified: approximately 11-day PBMC culture with coronavirus spike peptide pools or control peptides (ViraFEST assay). Cultures of PBMCs, about 2 million per well, were set up with about 10 IU/ml IL-2 and approximately 9.4 ug/ml peptide pools. V and J are TRBV30 and TRBJ2-3; D gene unclear. The TCR sequence derives from a human donor who had recovered from COVID-19. The sample consisted of CD4+ T cells from blood, cultured in vitro. The CDR3 protein is CAWSMARLGVDTQYF. The CDR3, as DNA: TGTGCCTGGAGTATGGCCCGACTTGGGGTAGATACGCAGTATTTT.